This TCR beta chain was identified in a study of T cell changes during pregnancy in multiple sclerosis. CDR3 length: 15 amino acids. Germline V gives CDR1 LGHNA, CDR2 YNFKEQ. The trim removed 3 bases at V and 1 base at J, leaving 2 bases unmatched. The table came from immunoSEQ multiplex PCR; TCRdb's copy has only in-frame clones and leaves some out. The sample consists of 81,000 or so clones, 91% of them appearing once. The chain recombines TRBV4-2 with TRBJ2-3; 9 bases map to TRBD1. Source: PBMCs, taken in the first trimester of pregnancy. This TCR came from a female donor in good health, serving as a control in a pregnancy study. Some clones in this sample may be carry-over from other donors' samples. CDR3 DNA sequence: TGTGCCAGCAGCCACGGGACAGGGCGCACAGATACGCAGTATTTT. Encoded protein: CASSHGTGRTDTQYF.